This T cell receptor (beta chain) is drawn from a study of long-term antiretroviral therapy in people with HIV. Overall study results and limits: Clones that expanded before ART (that is, prior to treatment) dominated the repertoire at all time points. After ART, diversity increased yet remained lower than transplant donor controls.

This CDR3 contains 13 residues. Germline loops: CDR1 ENHRY, CDR2 SYGVKD. Trimming cost V 6 bases and J 0 bases, with 7 bases left between them. Survey-level immunoSEQ v3.0 assays were run. Libraries were prepared by immunoSEQ multiplex PCR; TCRdb keeps only in-frame clonotypes and omits some of them. Found here are about 28,000 clones, around 90% of them singletons; the top ten hold approximately 8%. On this clone itself: What it binds is unknown.

The receptor was derived from a man aged 50-59 years with HIV. The V and J genes are TRBV10-3 and TRBJ2-3, with TRBD2 as a possible D gene (5 bases). Material: unsorted PBMCs, obtained 3.2 years before starting antiretroviral therapy. The CDR3 DNA reads TGTGCCATCAGCGGGGTAAGCACAGATACGCAGTATTTT. Protein: CAISGVSTDTQYF.